Each of the 8 T cell receptor beta chains below was sequenced from the same sample in a study of shared clonotypes between healthy human individuals. Measured with immunoSEQ multiplex PCR; TCRdb has only the in-frame clones, and not every one. The profile shows more than 1.2 million clones, around 98.5% of them singletons. Sample: naive CD4+ T cells sorted from blood. The subset denotes: CD45RA+ positively selected. The receptor source for this set is a man aged 30-40 years in good health.

The V and J genes are TRBV4-1 and TRBJ2-2; no clear D. The germline V gene encodes CDR1 MGHRA and CDR2 YSYEKL. This CDR3 is built from 13 residues. Trimming took off 5 bases at V and 8 bases at J, with 12 bases between the two ends. CDR3 sequence reads: CASSKSGLGELFF. CDR3 DNA: TGCGCCAGCAGCAAGAGTGGTCTTGGGGAGCTGTTTTTT.

The rearrangement links TRBV4-1 to TRBJ2-1, with D perhaps TRBD2 (5 bases). Trimming took 4 bases from V and 4 from J, leaving 17 bases between them. Germline CDR1 is MGHRA and CDR2 is YSYEKL. The CDR3 extends over 16 amino acids. In nucleotides, the CDR3 is TGCGCCAGCAGCCTTAAAATTGACTACAGATACAATGAGCAGTTCTTC. It translates to CASSLKIDYRYNEQFF.

The rearrangement joins TRBV29-1 to TRBJ2-2; D gene uncertain. Trimming pared 3 bases from V and 4 bases from J, leaving 3 bases between. Per germline, CDR1 SQVTM and CDR2 ANQGSEA. CDR3 length equals 11 residues. The CDR3 sequence: CSVDSTGELFF. DNA of the CDR3: TGCAGCGTTGACAGCACCGGGGAGCTGTTTTTT.

The chain combines TRBV5-1 with TRBJ2-2; TRBD2 matches at 14 bases. Germline V gene sequence: CDR1 SGHRS, CDR2 YFSETQ. V shed 0 bases, J shed 0 bases, and the junction held 1 base outside the gene matches. This CDR3 region has 18 residues. The CDR3 bases are TGCGCCAGCAGCTTGGGACTAGCGGGAGGGGCGAACACCGGGGAGCTGTTTTTT. Protein product: CASSLGLAGGANTGELFF. The full variable domain, rest sourced from reference TRBV5-1 and TRBJ2-2, is KAGVTQTPRYLIKTRGQQVTLSCSPISGHRSVSWYQQTPGQGLQFLFEYFSETQRNKGNFPGRFSGRQFSNSRSEMNVSTLELGDSALYLCASSLGLAGGANTGELFFGEGSRLTVL.

This sequence joins TRBV5-1 and TRBJ1-2, with D possibly matching TRBD1 (5 bases). V lost 0 bases, J lost 7 bases, and 13 bases lay in between. Per germline, CDR1 SGHRS and CDR2 YFSETQ. The CDR3 is 14 residues long. CDR3 sequence (DNA): TGCGCCAGCAGCTTGGATGCGGGGACGGGTGGCTACACCTTC. It is translated as CASSLDAGTGGYTF.

The chain combines TRBV11-2 with TRBJ2-5; 12 nucleotides line up with TRBD1. The CDR3 runs 17 residues. Germline V gene sequence: CDR1 SGHAT, CDR2 FQNNGV. With 1 base clipped from V and 5 bases from J, the junction kept 8 bases outside the gene matches. The CDR3 nucleotides read TGTGCCAGCAGCTTAGTCGGGGACAGGGGGCCGGTTGAGACCCAGTACTTC. Its translation is CASSLVGDRGPVETQYF.

The chain is built from TRBV13 and TRBJ2-7; a weak D match, TRBD2 (6 bases). CDR1 and CDR2 (germline): PRHDT, FYEKMQ (reference sequence). CDR3 size: 14 residues. V lost 5 bases to trimming and J lost 1 base, with 12 bases between them. In nucleotides, the CDR3 is TGTGCCAGCAGCGCAGCGGGCCCATCCTACGAGCAGTACTTC. This gives the protein CASSAAGPSYEQYF. The full variable domain, completed using reference TRBV13 and TRBJ2-7, is AAGVIQSPRHLIKEKRETATLKCYPIPRHDTVYWYQQGPGQDPQFLISFYEKMQSDKGSIPDRFSAQQFSDYHSELNMSSLELGDSALYFCASSAAGPSYEQYFGPGTRLTVT.

As concerns this clone: Other nucleotide sequences in the sample specify the same CDR3. The chain couples TRBV15 to TRBJ2-3, with TRBD2 identical over 9 bases. This CDR3 has 16 amino acids. The V gene's germline CDR1 is LNHNV and CDR2 YYDKDF (reference sequence). V shed 1 base and J 0 bases; nucleotides not matched to a gene: 2. The CDR3 region has the DNA TGTGCCACCAGCAGAGGTACTAGCGGGAGCACAGATACGCAGTATTTT. This gives the protein CATSRGTSGSTDTQYF.